Below are 9 T cell receptor beta chains sequenced from a single sample in a study of T cell responses to AZD1222 COVID-19 vaccine. The method was immunoSEQ multiplex PCR; TCRdb's version includes in-frame clones alone and lacks a portion of them. This table has 150,000 to 200,000 clones, 85% to 95% appearing once. Sequencing was performed on peripheral blood, taken on day 0 of AZD1222 vaccination. These receptors originate from an adult in good health.

This chain uses TRBV18 with TRBJ1-4; D is unresolved. CDR3 length equals 14 residues. The V end lost 2 bases, the J end lost 12 bases, and 16 bases lay between the germline ends. Germline CDR1 KGHSH, CDR2 LQKENI. DNA for the CDR3: TGTGCCAGCTCACCAGGGGAACAAAACGGGGAACTGTTTTTT. It specifies CASSPGEQNGELFF.

CDR3 sequence reads: CASSRGNSYEQYF. CDR3 DNA: TGTGCCAGCAGCCGGGGCAATTCCTACGAGCAGTACTTC. V and J are TRBV3-1 (or the pseudogene TRBV3-2) and TRBJ2-7; weak D call: TRBD1 (5 bases). V was clipped by 4 bases and J by 1 base, with 8 bases between them. The V gene's germline CDR1 is LGHDT and CDR2 YNNKEL (reference sequence). The length of the CDR3 is 13 residues.

The J gene is TRBJ1-5, the V gene TRBV28; TRBD1 aligns across 7 bases. Per the germline V gene, CDR1 is MDHEN and CDR2 is SYDVKM. CDR3 size: 14 residues. The V segment lost 7 bases and the J segment 5 bases; nucleotides outside the gene matches: 8. CDR3 amino acids: CASIPGQTDQPQHF. The CDR3 bases are TGTGCCAGCATCCCGGGACAGACCGATCAGCCCCAGCATTTT.

V usage is TRBV3-1 (or the pseudogene TRBV3-2) and J usage is TRBJ1-1; tentatively, D is TRBD1 (6 bases). Germline CDR1 is LGHDT and CDR2 is YNNKEL (reference sequence). The CDR3 runs 13 residues. The V gene lost 1 base and the J gene lost 4 bases, with 7 bases spanning the gap. The DNA of the CDR3 is TGTGCCAGCAGCCAAGCGGACAGCACTGAAGCTTTCTTT. It translates to CASSQADSTEAFF.

The genes are TRBV6-5 and TRBJ1-6; D uncertain. Between the trimmed V and J ends, which lost 6 bases and 10 bases, there was a span of 16 bases. The CDR3 spans 14 residues. Germline V CDR1 and CDR2: MNHEY, SVGAGI. The CDR3 is CASSRVGFGSPLHF. The CDR3 DNA follows: TGTGCCAGCAGCCGAGTGGGTTTTGGATCACCCCTCCACTTT.

The chain carries TRBV5-6 and TRBJ2-7; 9 bases align to TRBD1. The length of the CDR3 is 15 residues. Per the germline V gene, CDR1 is SGHDT and CDR2 is YYEEEE. After removal of 1 base from V and 2 bases from J, the junction contained 4 bases not matched to a gene. This CDR3 is CASSLWTGAPYEQYF. CDR3 nucleotide sequence: TGTGCCAGCAGCTTGTGGACAGGGGCCCCCTACGAGCAGTACTTC.

This sequence joins TRBV4-1 and TRBJ2-7, with D possibly TRBD1 on 5 matching bases. The V end was cut by 4 bases, the J end by 5 bases, with 18 bases between. The CDR3 extends over 15 amino acids. The germline V gene encodes CDR1 MGHRA and CDR2 YSYEKL. This chain's CDR3 is CASSPQDISSHEQYF. The CDR3 DNA sequence: TGCGCCAGCAGCCCCCAGGACATATCCAGCCACGAGCAGTACTTC.

The chain recombines TRBV6-5 with TRBJ1-6, with D possibly TRBD1 on 5 matching bases. Germline CDR1 reads MNHEY; CDR2 reads SVGAGI. Trimming took off 8 bases at V and 0 bases at J, with 11 bases between the two ends. This CDR3 has 15 residues. CDR3 protein: CASVQGHSYNSPLHF. CDR3 in DNA: TGTGCCAGCGTTCAGGGCCACTCCTATAATTCACCCCTCCACTTT.

The chain employs TRBV6-2 or TRBV6-3 and TRBJ2-4, with 12 bases identical to TRBD2. J lost 8 bases, V lost 6 bases, and 11 bases had no gene match. This CDR3 has 16 amino acids. Germline CDR1 and CDR2: MNHEY and SVGEGT. CDR3 amino acids: CASSLRLAGAGDIQYF. CDR3 in DNA: TGTGCCAGCAGCCTCCGACTAGCGGGGGCGGGTGACATTCAGTACTTC.